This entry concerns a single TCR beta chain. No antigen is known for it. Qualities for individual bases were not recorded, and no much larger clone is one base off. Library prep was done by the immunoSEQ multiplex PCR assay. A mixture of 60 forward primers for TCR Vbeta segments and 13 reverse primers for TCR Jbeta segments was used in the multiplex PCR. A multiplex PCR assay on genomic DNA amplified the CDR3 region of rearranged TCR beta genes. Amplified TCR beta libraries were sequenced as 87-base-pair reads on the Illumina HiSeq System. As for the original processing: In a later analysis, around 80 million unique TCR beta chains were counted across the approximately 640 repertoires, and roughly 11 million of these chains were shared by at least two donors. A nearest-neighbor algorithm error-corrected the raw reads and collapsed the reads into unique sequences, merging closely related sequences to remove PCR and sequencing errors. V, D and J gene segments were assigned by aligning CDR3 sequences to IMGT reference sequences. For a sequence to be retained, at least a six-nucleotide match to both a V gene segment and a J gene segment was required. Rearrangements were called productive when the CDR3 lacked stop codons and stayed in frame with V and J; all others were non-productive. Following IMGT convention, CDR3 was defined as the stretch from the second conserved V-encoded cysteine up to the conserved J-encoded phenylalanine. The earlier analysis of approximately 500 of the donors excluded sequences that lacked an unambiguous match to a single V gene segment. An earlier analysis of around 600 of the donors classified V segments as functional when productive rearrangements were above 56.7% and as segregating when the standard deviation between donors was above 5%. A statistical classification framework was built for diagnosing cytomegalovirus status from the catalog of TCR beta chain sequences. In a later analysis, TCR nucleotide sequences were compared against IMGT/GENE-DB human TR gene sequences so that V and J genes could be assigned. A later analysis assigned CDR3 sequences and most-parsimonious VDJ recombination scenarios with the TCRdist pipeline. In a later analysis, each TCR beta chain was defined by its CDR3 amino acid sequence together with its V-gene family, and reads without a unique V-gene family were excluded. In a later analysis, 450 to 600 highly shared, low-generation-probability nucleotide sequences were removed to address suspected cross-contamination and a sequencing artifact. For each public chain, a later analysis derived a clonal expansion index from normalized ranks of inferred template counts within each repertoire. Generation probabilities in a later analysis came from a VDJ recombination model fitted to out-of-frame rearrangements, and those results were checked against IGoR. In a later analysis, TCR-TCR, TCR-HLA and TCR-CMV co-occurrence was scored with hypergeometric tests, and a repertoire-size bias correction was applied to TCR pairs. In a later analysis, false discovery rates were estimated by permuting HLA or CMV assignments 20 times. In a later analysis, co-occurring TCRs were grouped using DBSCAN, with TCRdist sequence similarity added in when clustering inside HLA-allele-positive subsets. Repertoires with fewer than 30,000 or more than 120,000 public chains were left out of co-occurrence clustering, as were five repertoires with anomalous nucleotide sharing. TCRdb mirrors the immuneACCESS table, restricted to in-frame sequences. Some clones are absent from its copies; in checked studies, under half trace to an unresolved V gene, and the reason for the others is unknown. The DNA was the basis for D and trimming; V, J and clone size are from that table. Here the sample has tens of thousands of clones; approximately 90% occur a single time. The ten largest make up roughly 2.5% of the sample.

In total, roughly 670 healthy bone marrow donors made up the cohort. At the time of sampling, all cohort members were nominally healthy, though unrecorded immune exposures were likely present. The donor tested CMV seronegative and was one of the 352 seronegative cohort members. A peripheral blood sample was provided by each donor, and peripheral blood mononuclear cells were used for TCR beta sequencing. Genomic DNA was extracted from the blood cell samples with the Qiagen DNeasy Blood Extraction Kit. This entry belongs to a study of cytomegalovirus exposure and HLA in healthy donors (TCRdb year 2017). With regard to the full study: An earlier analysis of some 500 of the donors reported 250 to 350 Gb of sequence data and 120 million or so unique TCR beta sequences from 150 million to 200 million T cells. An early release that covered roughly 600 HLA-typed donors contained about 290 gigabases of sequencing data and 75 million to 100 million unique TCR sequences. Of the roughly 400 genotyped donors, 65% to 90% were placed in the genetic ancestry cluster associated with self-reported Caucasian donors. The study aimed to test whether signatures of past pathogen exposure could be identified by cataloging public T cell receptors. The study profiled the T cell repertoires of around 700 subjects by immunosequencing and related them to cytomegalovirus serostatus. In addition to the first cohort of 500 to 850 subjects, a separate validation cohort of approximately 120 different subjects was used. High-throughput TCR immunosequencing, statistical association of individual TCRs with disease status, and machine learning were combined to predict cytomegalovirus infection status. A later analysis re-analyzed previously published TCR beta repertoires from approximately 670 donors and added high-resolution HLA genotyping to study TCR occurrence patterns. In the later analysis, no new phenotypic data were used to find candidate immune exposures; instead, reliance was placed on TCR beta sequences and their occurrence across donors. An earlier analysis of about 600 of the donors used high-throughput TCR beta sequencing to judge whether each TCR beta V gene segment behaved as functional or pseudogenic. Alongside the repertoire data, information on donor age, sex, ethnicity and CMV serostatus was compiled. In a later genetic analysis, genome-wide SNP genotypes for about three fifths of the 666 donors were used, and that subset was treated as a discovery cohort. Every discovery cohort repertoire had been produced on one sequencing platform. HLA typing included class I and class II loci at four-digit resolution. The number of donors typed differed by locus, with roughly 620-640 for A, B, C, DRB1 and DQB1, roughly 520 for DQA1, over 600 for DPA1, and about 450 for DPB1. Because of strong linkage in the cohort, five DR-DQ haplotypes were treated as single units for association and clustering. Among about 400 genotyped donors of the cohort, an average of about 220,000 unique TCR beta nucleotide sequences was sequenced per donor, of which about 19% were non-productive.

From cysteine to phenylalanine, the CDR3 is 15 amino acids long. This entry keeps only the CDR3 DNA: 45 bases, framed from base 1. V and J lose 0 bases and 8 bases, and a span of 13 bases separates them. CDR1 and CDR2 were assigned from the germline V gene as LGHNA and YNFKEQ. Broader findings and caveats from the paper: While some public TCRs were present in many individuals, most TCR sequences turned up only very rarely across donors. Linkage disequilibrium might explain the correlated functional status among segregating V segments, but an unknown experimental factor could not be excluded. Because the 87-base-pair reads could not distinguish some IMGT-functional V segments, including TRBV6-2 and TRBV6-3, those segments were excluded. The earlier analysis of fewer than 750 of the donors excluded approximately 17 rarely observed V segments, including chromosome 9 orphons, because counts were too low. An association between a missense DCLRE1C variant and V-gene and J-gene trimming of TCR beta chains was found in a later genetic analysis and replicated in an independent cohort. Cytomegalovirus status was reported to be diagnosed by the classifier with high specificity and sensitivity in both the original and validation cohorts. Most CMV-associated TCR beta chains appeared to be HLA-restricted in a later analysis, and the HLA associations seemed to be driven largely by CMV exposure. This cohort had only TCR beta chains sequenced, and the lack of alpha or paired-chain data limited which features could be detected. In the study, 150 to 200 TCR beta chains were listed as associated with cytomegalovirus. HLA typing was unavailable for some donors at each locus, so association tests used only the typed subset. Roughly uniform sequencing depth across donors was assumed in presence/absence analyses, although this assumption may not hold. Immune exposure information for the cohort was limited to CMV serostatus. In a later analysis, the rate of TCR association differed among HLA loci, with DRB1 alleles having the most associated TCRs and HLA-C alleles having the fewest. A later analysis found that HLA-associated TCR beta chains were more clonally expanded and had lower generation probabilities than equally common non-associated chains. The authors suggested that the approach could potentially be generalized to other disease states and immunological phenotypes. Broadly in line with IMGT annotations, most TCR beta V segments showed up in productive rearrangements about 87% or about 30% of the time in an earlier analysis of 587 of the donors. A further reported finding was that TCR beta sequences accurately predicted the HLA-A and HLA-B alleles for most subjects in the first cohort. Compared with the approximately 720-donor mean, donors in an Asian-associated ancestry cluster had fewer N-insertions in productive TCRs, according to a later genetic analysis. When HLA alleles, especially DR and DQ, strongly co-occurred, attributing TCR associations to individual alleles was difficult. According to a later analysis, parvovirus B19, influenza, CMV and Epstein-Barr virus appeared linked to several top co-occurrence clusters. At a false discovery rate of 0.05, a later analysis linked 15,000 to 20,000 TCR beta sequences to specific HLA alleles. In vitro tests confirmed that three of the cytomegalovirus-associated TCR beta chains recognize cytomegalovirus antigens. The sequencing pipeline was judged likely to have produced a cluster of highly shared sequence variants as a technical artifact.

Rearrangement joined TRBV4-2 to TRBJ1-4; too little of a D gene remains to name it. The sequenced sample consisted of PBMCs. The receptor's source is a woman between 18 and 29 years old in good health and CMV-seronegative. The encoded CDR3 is CASSQDGGSIEKLFF. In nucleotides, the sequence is TGTGCCAGCAGCCAAGACGGAGGGTCTATCGAAAAACTGTTTTTT.